This entry concerns a single T cell receptor (beta chain). These data are taken from a study of blood T cell repertoires in COVID-19. Study in general: Material from acute and convalescent COVID-19 was sourced from the United States, Italy and Spain. T cells, B-cell-depleted T cells, or PBMCs provided the cDNA or gDNA that served as material.

The authors' processing: Reference gene primer amplification gave estimated nucleated cell counts. Libraries were prepared by immunoSEQ multiplex PCR; TCRdb keeps only in-frame clonotypes and omits some of them. V and J calls and clone size come straight from that table; D and trimming were deduced from the DNA. The sample lists about 240,000 clones, roughly nine tenths seen once, with 6.2% in the top ten. The sample taken for sequencing was peripheral blood. This receptor was obtained from a man between 60 and 75 years old with acute or convalescent COVID-19.

CDR3 coding DNA: TGTGCCAGTAATCCGGGACAGGGCCTCACAGATACGCAGTATTTT. Translation gives CASNPGQGLTDTQYF. The chain couples TRBV19 to TRBJ2-3, with 9 bases aligning to TRBD1. Trimming took 7 bases from V and 2 from J; bases not matched to a gene: 7. This CDR3 has 15 residues. The germline V gene has CDR1 LNHDA and CDR2 SQIVND (reference sequence). Complete variable domain (other parts from reference TRBV19 and TRBJ2-3): DGGITQSPKYLFRKEGQNVTLSCEQNLNHDAMYWYRQDPGQGLRLIYYSQIVNDFQKGDIAEGYSVSREKKESFPLTVTSAQKNPTAFYLCASNPGQGLTDTQYFGPGTRLTVL.